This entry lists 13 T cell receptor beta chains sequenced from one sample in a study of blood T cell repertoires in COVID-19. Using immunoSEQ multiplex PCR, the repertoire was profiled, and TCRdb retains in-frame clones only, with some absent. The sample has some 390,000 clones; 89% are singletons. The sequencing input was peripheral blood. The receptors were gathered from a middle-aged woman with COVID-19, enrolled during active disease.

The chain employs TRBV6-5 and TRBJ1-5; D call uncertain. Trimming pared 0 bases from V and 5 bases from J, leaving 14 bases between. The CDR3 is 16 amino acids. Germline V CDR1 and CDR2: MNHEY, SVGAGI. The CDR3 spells CASSYSSDVGYQPQHF. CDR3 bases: TGTGCCAGCAGTTACTCGAGCGACGTTGGGTATCAGCCCCAGCATTTT.

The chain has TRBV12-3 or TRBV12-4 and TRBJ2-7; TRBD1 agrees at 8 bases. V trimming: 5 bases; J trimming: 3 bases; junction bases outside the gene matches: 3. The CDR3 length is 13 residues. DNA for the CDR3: TGTGCCAGCAGTGTGACAGGGGACTACGAGCAGTACTTC. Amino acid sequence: CASSVTGDYEQYF.

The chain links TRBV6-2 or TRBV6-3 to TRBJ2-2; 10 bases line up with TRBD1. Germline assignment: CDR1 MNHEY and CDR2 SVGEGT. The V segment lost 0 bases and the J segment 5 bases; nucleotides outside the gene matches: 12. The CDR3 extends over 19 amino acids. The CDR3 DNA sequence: TGTGCCAGCAGTTACTCAAGGACAGGGGGAGATCGGAAGACCGGGGAGCTGTTTTTT. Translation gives CASSYSRTGGDRKTGELFF.

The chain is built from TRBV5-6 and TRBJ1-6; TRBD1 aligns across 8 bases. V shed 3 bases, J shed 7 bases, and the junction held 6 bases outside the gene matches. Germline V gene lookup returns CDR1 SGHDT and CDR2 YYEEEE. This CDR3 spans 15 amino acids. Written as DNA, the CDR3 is TGTGCCAGCAGCTACGGACAGGGATGGAATTCACCCCTCCACTTT. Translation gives CASSYGQGWNSPLHF. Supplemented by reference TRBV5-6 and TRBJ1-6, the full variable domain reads DAGVTQSPTHLIKTRGQQVTLRCSPKSGHDTVSWYQQALGQGPQFIFQYYEEEERQRGNFPDRFSGHQFPNYSSELNVNALLLGDSALYLCASSYGQGWNSPLHFGNGTRLTVT.

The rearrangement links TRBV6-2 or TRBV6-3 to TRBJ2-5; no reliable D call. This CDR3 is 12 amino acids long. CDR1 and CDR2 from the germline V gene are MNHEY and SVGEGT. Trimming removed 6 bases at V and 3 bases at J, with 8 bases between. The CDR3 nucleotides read TGTGCCAGCAGCCGCCCTAAAGAGACCCAGTACTTC. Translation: CASSRPKETQYF.

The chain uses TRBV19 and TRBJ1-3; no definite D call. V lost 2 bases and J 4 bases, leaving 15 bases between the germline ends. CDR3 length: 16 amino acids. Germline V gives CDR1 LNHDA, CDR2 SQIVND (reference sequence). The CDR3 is CASSIPRRGSGNTIYF. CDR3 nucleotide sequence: TGTGCCAGTAGTATACCCCGGCGGGGTTCGGGAAACACCATATATTTT.

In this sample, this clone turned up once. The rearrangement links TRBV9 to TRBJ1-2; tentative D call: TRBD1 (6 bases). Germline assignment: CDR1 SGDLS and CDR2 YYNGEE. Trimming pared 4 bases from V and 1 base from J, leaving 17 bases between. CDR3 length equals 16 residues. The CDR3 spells CASSFRGGAINYGYTF. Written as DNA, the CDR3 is TGTGCCAGCAGCTTCAGAGGGGGAGCCATTAACTATGGCTACACCTTC.

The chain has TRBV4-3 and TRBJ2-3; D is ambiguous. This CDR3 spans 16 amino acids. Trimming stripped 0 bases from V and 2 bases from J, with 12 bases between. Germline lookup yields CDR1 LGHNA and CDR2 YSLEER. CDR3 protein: CASSQEHTVSTDTQYF. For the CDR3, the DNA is TGCGCCAGCAGCCAAGAGCATACGGTCTCCACAGATACGCAGTATTTT.

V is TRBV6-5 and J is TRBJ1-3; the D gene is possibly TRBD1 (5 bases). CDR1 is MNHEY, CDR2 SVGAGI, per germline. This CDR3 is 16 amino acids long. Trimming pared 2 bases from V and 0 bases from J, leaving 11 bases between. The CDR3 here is CASSYLGTASGNTIYF. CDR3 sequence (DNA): TGTGCCAGCAGTTACCTTGGGACTGCCTCTGGAAACACCATATATTTT.

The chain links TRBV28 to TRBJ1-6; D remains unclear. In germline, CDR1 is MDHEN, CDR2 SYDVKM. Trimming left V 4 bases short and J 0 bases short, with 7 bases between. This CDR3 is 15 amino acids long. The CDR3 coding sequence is TGTGCCAGCAGTTCAGTAAGCTCCTATAATTCACCCCTCCACTTT. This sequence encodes CASSSVSSYNSPLHF. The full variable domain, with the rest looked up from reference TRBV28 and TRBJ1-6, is DVKVTQSSRYLVKRTGEKVFLECVQDMDHENMFWYRQDPGLGLRLIYFSYDVKMKEKGDIPEGYSVSREKKERFSLILESASTNQTSMYLCASSSVSSYNSPLHFGNGTRLTVT.

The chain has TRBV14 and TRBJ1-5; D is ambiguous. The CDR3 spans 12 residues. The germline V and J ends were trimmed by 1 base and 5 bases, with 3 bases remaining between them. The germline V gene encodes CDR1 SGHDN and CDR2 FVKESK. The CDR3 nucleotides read TGTGCCAGCAGCCAAGGAGATCAGCCCCAGCATTTT. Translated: CASSQGDQPQHF.

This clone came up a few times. CDR3 sequence: CASSSPGLASYNEQFF. CDR3 coding DNA: TGTGCCAGCAGTTCGCCCGGACTAGCTTCGTACAATGAGCAGTTCTTC. The chain has TRBV6-2 or TRBV6-3 and TRBJ2-1; 8 bases line up with TRBD2. Germline V gene data show CDR1 as MNHEY and CDR2 as SVGEGT. With V trimmed by 4 bases and J by 4 bases, 9 bases remained unmatched. This CDR3 region has 16 residues.

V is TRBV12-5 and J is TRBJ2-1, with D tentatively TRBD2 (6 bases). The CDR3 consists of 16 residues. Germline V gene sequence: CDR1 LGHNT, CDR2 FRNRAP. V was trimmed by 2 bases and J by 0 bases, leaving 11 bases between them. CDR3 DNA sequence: TGTGCTAGTGGTTTGAATGCGGGGAGCTCCTACAATGAGCAGTTCTTC. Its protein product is CASGLNAGSSYNEQFF.